This TCR beta chain was obtained from a study of blood T cell repertoires in COVID-19. Study background: PBMCs, B-cell-depleted T cells, or T cells provided the cDNA or gDNA that made up the material.

V lost 0 bases to trimming and J lost 6 bases; unmatched junction nucleotides: 7. The CDR3 sequence is 15 residues long. CDR1 KGHSY and CDR2 FQNENV come from the germline V gene. Per the authors' pipeline: Estimation of nucleated cell counts was performed using reference gene primer amplification. Here immunoSEQ multiplex PCR was the method, and the copy in TCRdb shows in-frame clones only, minus some. Clone size and the V and J calls come from that table; the DNA yielded D and trimming. The top ten hold 7.2% of the sample, which has some 56,000 clones, 70% to 90% seen once. This clone was seen a handful of times.

The specimen sequenced was peripheral blood. The chain employs TRBV16 and TRBJ1-2; 7 nucleotides line up with TRBD1. The receptor comes from a man aged 60-69 years with acute or convalescent COVID-19. CDR3 DNA: TGTGCCAGCAGCCAATCGAGGGGAGACAGGGATGGCTACACCTTC. This sequence encodes CASSQSRGDRDGYTF.